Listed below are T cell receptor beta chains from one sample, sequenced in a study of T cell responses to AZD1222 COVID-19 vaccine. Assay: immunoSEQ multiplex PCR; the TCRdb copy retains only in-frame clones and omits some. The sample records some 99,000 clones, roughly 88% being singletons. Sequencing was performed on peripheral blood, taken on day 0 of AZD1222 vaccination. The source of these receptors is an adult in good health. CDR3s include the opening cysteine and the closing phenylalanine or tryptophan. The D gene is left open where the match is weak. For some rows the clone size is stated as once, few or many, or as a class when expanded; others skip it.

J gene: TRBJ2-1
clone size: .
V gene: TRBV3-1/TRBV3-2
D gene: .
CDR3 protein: CASSQDLRGNEQFF
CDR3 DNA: TGTGCCAGCAGCCAAGATTTAAGGGGCAATGAGCAGTTCTTC

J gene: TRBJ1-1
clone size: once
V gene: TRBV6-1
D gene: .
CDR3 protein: CASSEGWDTEAFF
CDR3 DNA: TGTGCCAGCAGTGAGGGCTGGGACACTGAAGCTTTCTTT

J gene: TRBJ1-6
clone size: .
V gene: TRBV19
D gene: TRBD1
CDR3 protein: CASTGQVNMRNSPLHF
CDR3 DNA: TGTGCCAGTACTGGACAGGTGAATATGAGGAATTCACCCCTCCACTTT

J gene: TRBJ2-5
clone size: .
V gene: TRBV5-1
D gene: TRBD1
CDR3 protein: CASTVDRAGETQYF
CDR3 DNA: TGCGCCAGCACCGTCGACAGGGCAGGGGAGACCCAGTACTTC

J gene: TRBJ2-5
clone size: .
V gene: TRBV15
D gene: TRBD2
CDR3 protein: CATSRAGLAGGRETQYF
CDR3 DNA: TGTGCCACCAGCAGAGCCGGGCTAGCGGGGGGTCGGGAGACCCAGTACTTC

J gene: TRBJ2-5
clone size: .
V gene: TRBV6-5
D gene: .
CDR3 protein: CASSWGGSQETQYF
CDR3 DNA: TGTGCCAGCAGTTGGGGGGGCAGTCAAGAGACCCAGTACTTC

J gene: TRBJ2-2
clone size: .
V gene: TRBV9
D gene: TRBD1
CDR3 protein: CASSVATGNTGELFF
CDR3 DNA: TGTGCCAGCAGCGTAGCGACAGGGAATACCGGGGAGCTGTTTTTT

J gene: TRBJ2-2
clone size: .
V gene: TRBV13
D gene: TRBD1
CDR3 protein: CASSLVGTGGSPNTGELFF
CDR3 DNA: TGTGCCAGCAGCTTAGTGGGGACAGGGGGCTCCCCGAACACCGGGGAGCTGTTTTTT

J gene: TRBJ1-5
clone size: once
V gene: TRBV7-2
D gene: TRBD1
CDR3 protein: CASSLGIQGSQPQHF
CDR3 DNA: TGTGCCAGCAGCTTGGGGATACAGGGGAGTCAGCCCCAGCATTTT

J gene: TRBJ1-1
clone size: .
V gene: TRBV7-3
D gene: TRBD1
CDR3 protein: CASSTGTGVMNTEAFF
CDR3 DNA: TGTGCCAGCAGTACCGGGACAGGGGTTATGAACACTGAAGCTTTCTTT

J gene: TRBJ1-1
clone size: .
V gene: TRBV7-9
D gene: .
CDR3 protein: CASSLGGQKEAFF
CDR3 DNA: TGTGCCAGCAGCTTAGGGGGGCAGAAGGAAGCTTTCTTT

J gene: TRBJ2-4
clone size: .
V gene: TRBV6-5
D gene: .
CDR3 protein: CASRRDRVAKNIQYF
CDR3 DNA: TGTGCCAGCAGGCGGGATAGGGTAGCCAAAAACATTCAGTACTTC

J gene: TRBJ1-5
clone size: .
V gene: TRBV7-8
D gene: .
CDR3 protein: CASSLARRMTPNWPQHF
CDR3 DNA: TGTGCCAGCAGCTTAGCGCGAAGAATGACTCCTAATTGGCCCCAGCATTTT

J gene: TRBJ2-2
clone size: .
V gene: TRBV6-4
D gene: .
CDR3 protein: CASKSGQTNTGELFF
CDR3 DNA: TGTGCCAGCAAGTCGGGGCAGACTAACACCGGGGAGCTGTTTTTT

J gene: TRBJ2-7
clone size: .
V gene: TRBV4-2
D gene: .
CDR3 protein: CASSQEFRYEQYF
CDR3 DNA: TGTGCCAGCAGCCAAGAGTTCAGATACGAGCAGTACTTC

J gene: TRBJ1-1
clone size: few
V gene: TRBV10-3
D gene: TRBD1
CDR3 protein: CAISEGGGFTEAFF
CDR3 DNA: TGTGCCATCAGTGAGGGAGGGGGCTTCACTGAAGCTTTCTTT

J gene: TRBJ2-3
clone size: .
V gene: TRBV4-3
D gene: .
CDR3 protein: CASSQTSGGNTDTQYF
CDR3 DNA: TGCGCCAGCAGCCAAACTAGTGGGGGGAACACAGATACGCAGTATTTT

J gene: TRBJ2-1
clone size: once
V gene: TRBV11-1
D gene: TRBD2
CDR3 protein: CASGAGGPIDEQFF
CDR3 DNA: TGTGCCAGCGGAGCGGGGGGGCCCATCGATGAGCAGTTCTTC

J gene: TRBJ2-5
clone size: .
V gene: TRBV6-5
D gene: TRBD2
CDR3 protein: CASSQGTRRETQYF
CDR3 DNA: TGTGCCAGCAGCCAGGGGACTAGAAGAGAGACCCAGTACTTC

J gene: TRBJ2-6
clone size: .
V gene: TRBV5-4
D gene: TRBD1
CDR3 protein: CASSPDRASGANVLTF
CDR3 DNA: TGTGCCAGCAGCCCGGACAGGGCCTCTGGGGCCAACGTCCTGACTTTC

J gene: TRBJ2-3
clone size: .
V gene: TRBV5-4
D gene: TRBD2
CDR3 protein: CASSSNSGAGADTQYF
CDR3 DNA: TGTGCCAGCAGCTCCAATAGCGGGGCAGGCGCAGATACGCAGTATTTT

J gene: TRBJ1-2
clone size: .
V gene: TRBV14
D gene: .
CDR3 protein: CASSQPFGGFAYGYTF
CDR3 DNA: TGTGCCAGCAGCCAGCCCTTCGGAGGGTTCGCTTATGGCTACACCTTC

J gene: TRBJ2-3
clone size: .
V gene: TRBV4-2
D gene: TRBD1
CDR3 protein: CASSEGPGQGAADTQYF
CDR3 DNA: TGTGCCAGCAGCGAGGGACCGGGACAGGGGGCCGCAGATACGCAGTATTTT

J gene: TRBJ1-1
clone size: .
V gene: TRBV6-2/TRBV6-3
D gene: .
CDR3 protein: CASSYSGQVAFF
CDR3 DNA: TGTGCCAGCAGTTACTCGGGCCAGGTGGCTTTCTTT

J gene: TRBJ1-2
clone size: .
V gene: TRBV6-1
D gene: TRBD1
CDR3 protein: CASSDLTGGRGGYTF
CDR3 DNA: TGTGCCAGCAGTGACCTCACAGGGGGCAGGGGTGGCTACACCTTC

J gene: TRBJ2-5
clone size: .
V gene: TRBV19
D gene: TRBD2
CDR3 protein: CASSMKGRGRFQETQYF
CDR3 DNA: TGTGCCAGTAGTATGAAAGGGCGGGGGAGATTCCAAGAGACCCAGTACTTC

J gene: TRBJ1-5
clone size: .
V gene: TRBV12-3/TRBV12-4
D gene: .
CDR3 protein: CASSRGHQPQHF
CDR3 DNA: TGTGCCAGCAGTCGGGGACACCAGCCCCAGCATTTT

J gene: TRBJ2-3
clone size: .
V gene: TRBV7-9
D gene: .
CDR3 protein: CASSLSSVVGTDTQYF
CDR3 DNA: TGTGCCAGCAGCTTGAGTTCCGTAGTGGGCACAGATACGCAGTATTTT

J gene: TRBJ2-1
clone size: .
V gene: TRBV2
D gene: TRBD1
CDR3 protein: CASSGDRGDNEQFF
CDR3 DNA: TGTGCCAGCAGCGGGGACAGGGGGGACAATGAGCAGTTCTTC

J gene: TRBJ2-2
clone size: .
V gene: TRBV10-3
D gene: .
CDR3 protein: CAISEPGLHTGELFF
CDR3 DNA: TGTGCCATCAGTGAGCCGGGACTTCACACCGGGGAGCTGTTTTTT

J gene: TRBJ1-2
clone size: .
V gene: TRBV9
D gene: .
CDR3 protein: CASSVRPVNFGYTF
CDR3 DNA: TGTGCCAGCAGCGTAAGACCCGTAAACTTTGGCTACACCTTC

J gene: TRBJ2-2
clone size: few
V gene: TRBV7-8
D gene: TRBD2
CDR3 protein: CASSPAGGRALGGELFF
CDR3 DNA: TGTGCCAGCAGCCCCGCGGGCGGGAGGGCCCTCGGCGGGGAGCTGTTTTTT

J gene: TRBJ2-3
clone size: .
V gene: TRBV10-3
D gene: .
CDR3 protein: CAIRVGVIDTQYF
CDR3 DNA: TGTGCCATCCGTGTAGGGGTGATAGATACGCAGTATTTT

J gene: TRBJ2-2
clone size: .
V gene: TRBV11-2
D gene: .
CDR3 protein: CASSLRGSNPGELFF
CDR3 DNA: TGTGCCAGCAGCTTACGCGGGTCTAACCCCGGGGAGCTGTTTTTT

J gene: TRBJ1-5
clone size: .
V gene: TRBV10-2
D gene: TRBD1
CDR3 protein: CATRTGRNQPQHF
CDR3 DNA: TGCGCCACCAGGACAGGAAGAAATCAGCCCCAGCATTTT

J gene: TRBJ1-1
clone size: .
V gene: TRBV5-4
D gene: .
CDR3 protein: CASSLDQGGTEAFF
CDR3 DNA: TGTGCCAGCAGCTTGGACCAGGGAGGCACTGAAGCTTTCTTT

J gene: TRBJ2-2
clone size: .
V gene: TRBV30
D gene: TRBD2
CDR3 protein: CAWNWRGAVTGELFF
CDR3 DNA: TGTGCCTGGAATTGGCGGGGGGCGGTAACCGGGGAGCTGTTTTTT

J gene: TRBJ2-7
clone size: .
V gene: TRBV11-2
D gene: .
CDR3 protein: CASSLGDYEQYF
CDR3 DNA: TGTGCCAGCAGCTTAGGCGACTACGAGCAGTACTTC

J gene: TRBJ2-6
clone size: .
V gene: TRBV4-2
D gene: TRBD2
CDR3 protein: CASSPNGGAGGANVLTF
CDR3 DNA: TGTGCCAGCAGTCCTAACGGGGGGGCTGGTGGGGCCAACGTCCTGACTTTC

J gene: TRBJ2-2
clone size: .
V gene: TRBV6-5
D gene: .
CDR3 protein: CASSYSSNTGELFF
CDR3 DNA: TGTGCCAGCAGTTACAGTTCGAACACCGGGGAGCTGTTTTTT

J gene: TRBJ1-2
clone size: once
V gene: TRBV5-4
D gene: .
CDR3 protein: CASSFVGRNYGYTF
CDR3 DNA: TGTGCCAGCAGCTTTGTCGGGCGGAACTATGGCTACACCTTC

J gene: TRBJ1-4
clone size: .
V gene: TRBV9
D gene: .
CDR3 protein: CASSVGQDHEKLFF
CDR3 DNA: TGTGCCAGCAGCGTAGGCCAGGACCATGAAAAACTGTTTTTT

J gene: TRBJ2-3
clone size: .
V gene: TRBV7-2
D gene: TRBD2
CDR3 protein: CASSLTGEGWTDTQYF
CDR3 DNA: TGTGCCAGCAGCTTAACCGGGGAGGGGTGGACAGATACGCAGTATTTT